This T cell receptor beta chain appears in the sequencing data of a study of T cell repertoires in cytomegalovirus infection. One entry per CDR3 protein results from TCRdb running MiXCR on the reads. The sample shows around 450,000 distinct CDR3 sequences, 25% to 40% of them seen only once. Study results and caveats: What dominated the ex vivo response were HLA-C-restricted CMV-specific TCR beta clonotypes. Of the TCR beta families, the public ones yielded a cumulative frequency that identified carriers of CMV plus the relevant HLA.

Of note for this clonotype: The antigen remains undetermined.

The receptor's source is a human donor in good health (CMV status not recorded). Some clones in this sample may be carry-over from other donors' samples. Sequenced: PBMCs.

The CDR3 coding sequence is TGCAGTGCTAGCGGGCAGAGCTCCTACGAGCAGTACTTC. This sequence encodes CSASGQSSYEQYF. This sequence joins TRBV20-1 and TRBJ2-7, with D unresolved. In germline, CDR1 is DFQATT, CDR2 SNEGSKA (reference sequence). The V end was cut by 3 bases, the J end by 0 bases, with 9 bases between. The CDR3 runs 13 residues.